This TCR beta chain was captured by sequencing in a study of blood T cell repertoires in COVID-19. Study at large: The analysed material was cDNA or gDNA that came from T cells, B-cell-depleted T cells, or PBMCs.

Authors' data handling: It was from reference gene primer amplification that nucleated cell counts were estimated. Clones were read by immunoSEQ multiplex PCR, and TCRdb kept only the in-frame ones, dropping some. V, J and clone size are taken as reported in that table, and D and trimming were inferred from the DNA itself. There are 250,000 or so clones in the sample; 70% to 85% occur only once, and under 2% lies in the top ten. Trimming took 7 bases from V and 11 from J, leaving 18 bases between them. CDR1 and CDR2 from the germline V gene are LNHDA and SQIVND (reference sequence). This CDR3 is built from 13 residues.

The TCR was taken from an elderly woman with acute or convalescent COVID-19. Specimen: peripheral blood. This chain connects TRBV19 to TRBJ2-1; perhaps TRBD2 as D (7 bases). DNA of the CDR3: TGTGCCAGTACACCGGGGGGCGACACACAGCAGTTCTTC. Translating gives CASTPGGDTQQFF.